This paragraph reports one T cell receptor (beta chain). Its antigen remains unknown. What was amplified from RNA transcripts were TCR beta CDR3 regions. The HTBI primer set was used in a first-round RT-PCR of the TCR CDR3. TCRdb redid the calling of the multiplex PCR reads with MiXCR, one entry per CDR3 protein. The top ten clones hold roughly 8.2% of a sample with just over 550,000 distinct CDR3 sequences, 35% to 55% of them seen once. This record belongs to a study of T cells in Graves' hyperthyroidism and ophthalmopathy. The CDR3 covers 15 residues. Germline CDR1 SGHTA, CDR2 FQGNSA. Trimming pared 5 bases from V and 4 bases from J, leaving 18 bases between. For Graves' hyperthyroidism to be stable, ophthalmopathy could not progress within 18 months. Lactation, pregnancy, other autoimmune disease or uncontrolled infection led to exclusion of patients. Thyroid ultrasound and orbital computed tomography, with clinical symptoms and serum thyroxine and TRAb, informed diagnoses.

General study findings and limits: Most thyroid clonotypes expanded above 0.001 appeared in blood too.

V and J are TRBV7-2 and TRBJ2-7, with D possibly TRBD1 on 7 matching bases. Sample: peripheral blood or thyroid tissue (not recorded which). The TCR was taken from a woman aged 18 to 35 with Graves' hyperthyroidism. The CDR3 DNA reads as TGTGCCAGCAGCCGTCGACAGGGAGGTGGGTACGAGCAGTACTTC. Translation gives CASSRRQGGGYEQYF.